The TCR beta chain described here comes from a study of shared clonotypes between healthy human individuals. This CDR3 contains 20 residues. Germline lookup yields CDR1 SQVTM and CDR2 ANQGSEA. J gave up 0 bases and V 1 base, and 20 bases lay outside the gene matches. TCRdb's copy holds only in-frame clones and misses some; the assay was immunoSEQ multiplex PCR. The sample has about 2.5 million clones; roughly 92% are singletons. Study findings and constraints: What limited the represented genetic and exposure-history diversity was the small number of donors.

About this clone itself: The antigen is not known.

This TCR was recovered from a man between 18 and 35 years old in good health. Some clones in this sample may be carry-over from other donors' samples. The sample taken for sequencing was naive CD4+ T cells from PBMCs. The subset is: CD45RA+ positively selected. The chain couples TRBV29-1 to TRBJ1-1; 7 bases agree with TRBD1. The CDR3 reads CSVEGSFSTGRVKMNTEAFF. The CDR3 DNA reads TGCAGCGTTGAAGGATCCTTCTCGACAGGGAGGGTTAAAATGAACACTGAAGCTTTCTTT.